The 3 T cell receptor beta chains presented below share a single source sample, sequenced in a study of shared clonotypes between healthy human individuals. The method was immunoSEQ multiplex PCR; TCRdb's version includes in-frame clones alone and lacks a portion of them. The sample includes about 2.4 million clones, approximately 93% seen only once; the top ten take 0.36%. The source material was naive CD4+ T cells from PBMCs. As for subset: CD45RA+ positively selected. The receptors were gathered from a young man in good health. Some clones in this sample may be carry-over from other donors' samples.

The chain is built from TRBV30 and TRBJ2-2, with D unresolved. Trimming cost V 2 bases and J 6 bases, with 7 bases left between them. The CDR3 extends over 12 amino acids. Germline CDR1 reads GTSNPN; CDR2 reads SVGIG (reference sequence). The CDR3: CAWSFGPGELFF. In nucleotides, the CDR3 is TGTGCCTGGAGTTTCGGACCCGGGGAGCTGTTTTTT.

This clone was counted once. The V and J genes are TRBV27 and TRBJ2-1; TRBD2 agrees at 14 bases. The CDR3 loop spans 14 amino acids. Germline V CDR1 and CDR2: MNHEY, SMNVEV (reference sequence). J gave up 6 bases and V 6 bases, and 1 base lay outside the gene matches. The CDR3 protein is CASRGTSGSNEQFF. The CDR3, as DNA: TGTGCCAGCAGGGGGACTAGCGGGAGCAATGAGCAGTTCTTC.

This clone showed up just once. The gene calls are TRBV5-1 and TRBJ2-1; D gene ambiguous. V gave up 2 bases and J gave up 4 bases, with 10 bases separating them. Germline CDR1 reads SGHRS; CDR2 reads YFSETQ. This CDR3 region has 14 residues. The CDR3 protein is CASSFNSQYNEQFF. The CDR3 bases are TGCGCCAGCAGCTTTAATTCCCAGTACAATGAGCAGTTCTTC.